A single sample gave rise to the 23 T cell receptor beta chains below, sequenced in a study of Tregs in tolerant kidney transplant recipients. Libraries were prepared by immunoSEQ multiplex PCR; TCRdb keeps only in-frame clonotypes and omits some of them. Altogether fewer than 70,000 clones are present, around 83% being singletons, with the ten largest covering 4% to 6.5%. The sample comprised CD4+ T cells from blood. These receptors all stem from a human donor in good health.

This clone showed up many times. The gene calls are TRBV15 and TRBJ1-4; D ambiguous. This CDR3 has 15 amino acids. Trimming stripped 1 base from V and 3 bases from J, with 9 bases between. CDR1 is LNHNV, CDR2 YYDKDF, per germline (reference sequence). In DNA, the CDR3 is TGTGCCACCAGCAGAGCGAAGGCCTCTAATGAAAAACTGTTTTTT. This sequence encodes CATSRAKASNEKLFF.

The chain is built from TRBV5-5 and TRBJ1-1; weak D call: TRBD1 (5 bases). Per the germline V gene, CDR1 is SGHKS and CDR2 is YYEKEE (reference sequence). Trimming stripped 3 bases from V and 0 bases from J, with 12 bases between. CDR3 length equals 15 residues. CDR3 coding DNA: TGTGCCAGCAGCTCGTTGGGAGGGGTGAACACTGAAGCTTTCTTT. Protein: CASSSLGGVNTEAFF.

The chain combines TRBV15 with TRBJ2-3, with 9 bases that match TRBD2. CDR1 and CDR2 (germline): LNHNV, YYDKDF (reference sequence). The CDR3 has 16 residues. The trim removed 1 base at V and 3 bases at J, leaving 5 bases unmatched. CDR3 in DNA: TGTGCCACCAGCAGAGGAGCGGGAGGTGGGACAGATACGCAGTATTTT. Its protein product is CATSRGAGGGTDTQYF.

The CDR3 here is CASSLAPSRVLINIQYF. The CDR3 DNA reads TGTGCCAGCAGCTTAGCGCCAAGCAGGGTCCTAATAAACATTCAGTACTTC. This sequence joins TRBV7-2 and TRBJ2-4, with TRBD1 as a possible D gene (5 bases). This CDR3 is built from 17 residues. Germline V gives CDR1 SGHTA, CDR2 FQGNSA. Trimming took 0 bases from V and 6 from J, leaving 18 bases between them. The whole variable domain, remainder taken from reference TRBV7-2 and TRBJ2-4, is GAGVSQSPSNKVTEKGKDVELRCDPISGHTALYWYRQSLGQGLEFLIYFQGNSAPDKSGLPSDRFSAERTGGSVSTLTIQRTQQEDSAVYLCASSLAPSRVLINIQYFGAGTRLSVL.

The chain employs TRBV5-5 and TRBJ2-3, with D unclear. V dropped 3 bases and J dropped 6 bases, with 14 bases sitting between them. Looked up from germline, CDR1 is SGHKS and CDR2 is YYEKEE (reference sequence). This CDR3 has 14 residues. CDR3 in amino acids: CASSWLVGRDTQYF. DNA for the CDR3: TGTGCCAGCAGCTGGCTGGTAGGACGCGATACGCAGTATTTT.

CDR3 nucleotide sequence: TGTGCCAGCAGGGGCCAAGTGGGCACCGGGGAGCTGTTTTTT. Translation: CASRGQVGTGELFF. This chain joins TRBV6-1 and TRBJ2-2; D not resolved. The CDR3 extends over 14 amino acids. V shed 6 bases and J shed 4 bases, with 12 bases lying between them. Germline loops: CDR1 MNHNS, CDR2 SASEGT.

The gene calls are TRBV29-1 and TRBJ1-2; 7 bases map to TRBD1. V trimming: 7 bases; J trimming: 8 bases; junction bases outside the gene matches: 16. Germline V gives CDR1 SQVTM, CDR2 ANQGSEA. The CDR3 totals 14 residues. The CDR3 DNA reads TGCAGCGACTCCAACGCCGACAGGGTGGGCGGCTACACCTTC. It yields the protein CSDSNADRVGGYTF.

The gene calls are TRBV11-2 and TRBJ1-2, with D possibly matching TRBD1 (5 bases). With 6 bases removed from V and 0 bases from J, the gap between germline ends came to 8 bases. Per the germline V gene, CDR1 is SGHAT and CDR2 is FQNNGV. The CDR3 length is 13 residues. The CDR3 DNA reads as TGTGCCAGCAGTTTGGACACTAACTATGGCTACACCTTC. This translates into CASSLDTNYGYTF. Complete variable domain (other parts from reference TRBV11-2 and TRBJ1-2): EAGVAQSPRYKIIEKRQSVAFWCNPISGHATLYWYQQILGQGPKLLIQFQNNGVVDDSQLPKDRFSAERLKGVDSTLKIQPAKLEDSAVYLCASSLDTNYGYTFGSGTRLTVV.

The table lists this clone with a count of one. The CDR3 sequence is CASSQRTGGYQPQHF. CDR3 nucleotide sequence: TGTGCCAGTAGTCAGCGAACGGGGGGCTATCAGCCCCAGCATTTT. V usage is TRBV19 and J usage is TRBJ1-5, with a weak D call TRBD1 (6 bases). The germline CDR1 and CDR2 sequences are LNHDA and SQIVND (reference sequence). The CDR3 is 15 amino acids. Trimming removed 5 bases from V and 5 bases from J, with 16 bases in between. The entire variable domain, with the rest obtained from reference TRBV19 and TRBJ1-5, is as follows: DGGITQSPKYLFRKEGQNVTLSCEQNLNHDAMYWYRQDPGQGLRLIYYSQIVNDFQKGDIAEGYSVSREKKESFPLTVTSAQKNPTAFYLCASSQRTGGYQPQHFGDGTRLSIL.

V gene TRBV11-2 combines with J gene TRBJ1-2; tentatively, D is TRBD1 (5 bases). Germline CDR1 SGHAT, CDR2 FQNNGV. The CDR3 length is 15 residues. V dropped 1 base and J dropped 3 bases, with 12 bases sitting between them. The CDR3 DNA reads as TGTGCCAGCAGCTTAGTACCCCGGGGGGACTATGGCTACACCTTC. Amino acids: CASSLVPRGDYGYTF.

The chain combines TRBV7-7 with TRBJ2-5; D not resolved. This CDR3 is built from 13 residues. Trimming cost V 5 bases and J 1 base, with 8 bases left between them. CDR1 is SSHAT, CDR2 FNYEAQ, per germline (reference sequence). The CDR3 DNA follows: TGTGCCAGCAGCGCCTCCTCCCAAGAGACCCAGTACTTC. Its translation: CASSASSQETQYF.

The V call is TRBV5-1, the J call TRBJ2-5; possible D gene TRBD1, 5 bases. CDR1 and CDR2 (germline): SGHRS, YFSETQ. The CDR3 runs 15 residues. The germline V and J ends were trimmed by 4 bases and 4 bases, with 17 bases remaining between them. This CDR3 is CASSPPGGARETQYF. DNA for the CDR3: TGCGCCAGCAGCCCGCCCGGTGGGGCCCGAGAGACCCAGTACTTC.

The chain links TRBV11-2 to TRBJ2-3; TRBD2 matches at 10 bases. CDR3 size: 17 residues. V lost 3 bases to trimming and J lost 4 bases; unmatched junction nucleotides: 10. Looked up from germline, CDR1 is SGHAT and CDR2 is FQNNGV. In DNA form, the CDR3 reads TGTGCCAGCAGCTTGAAGAGCGGGAGGGCCTTGGCAGATACGCAGTATTTT. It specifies CASSLKSGRALADTQYF. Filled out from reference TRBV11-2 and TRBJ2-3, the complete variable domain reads EAGVAQSPRYKIIEKRQSVAFWCNPISGHATLYWYQQILGQGPKLLIQFQNNGVVDDSQLPKDRFSAERLKGVDSTLKIQPAKLEDSAVYLCASSLKSGRALADTQYFGPGTRLTVL.

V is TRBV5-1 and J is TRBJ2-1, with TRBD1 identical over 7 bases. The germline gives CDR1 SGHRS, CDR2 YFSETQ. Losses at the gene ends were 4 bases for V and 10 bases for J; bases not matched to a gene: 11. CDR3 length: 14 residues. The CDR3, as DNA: TGCGCCAGCAGCCTCACAGGGGCCTCGGTAGAGCAGTTCTTC. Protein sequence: CASSLTGASVEQFF. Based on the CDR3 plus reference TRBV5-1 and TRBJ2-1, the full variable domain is KAGVTQTPRYLIKTRGQQVTLSCSPISGHRSVSWYQQTPGQGLQFLFEYFSETQRNKGNFPGRFSGRQFSNSRSEMNVSTLELGDSALYLCASSLTGASVEQFFGPGTRLTVL.

CDR3 sequence (DNA): TGTGCCAGCAGTCGGGAGAACAACGAGCAGTACTTC. Translated: CASSRENNEQYF. The chain has TRBV9 and TRBJ2-7; D possibly corresponds to TRBD2 (6 bases). CDR1 and CDR2 (germline): SGDLS, YYNGEE. V dropped 5 bases and J dropped 5 bases, with 11 bases sitting between them. The CDR3 totals 12 residues.

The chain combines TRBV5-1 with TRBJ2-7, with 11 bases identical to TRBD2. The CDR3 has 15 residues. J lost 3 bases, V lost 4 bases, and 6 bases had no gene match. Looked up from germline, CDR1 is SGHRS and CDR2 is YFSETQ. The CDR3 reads CASSLAGTSGYEQYF. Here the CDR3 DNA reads TGCGCCAGCAGCCTGGCCGGGACTAGCGGCTACGAGCAGTACTTC.

CDR3 protein: CASRRLRGLDGYTF. In DNA form, the CDR3 reads TGTGCCAGCAGGAGGTTAAGGGGATTAGATGGCTACACCTTC. The V call is TRBV11-2, the J call TRBJ1-2; tentatively, D is TRBD1 (5 bases). Germline lookup yields CDR1 SGHAT and CDR2 FQNNGV. Trimming removed 6 bases at V and 6 bases at J, with 17 bases between. There are 14 residues in the CDR3. Full variable domain (remainder filled in from reference TRBV11-2 and TRBJ1-2): EAGVAQSPRYKIIEKRQSVAFWCNPISGHATLYWYQQILGQGPKLLIQFQNNGVVDDSQLPKDRFSAERLKGVDSTLKIQPAKLEDSAVYLCASRRLRGLDGYTFGSGTRLTVV.

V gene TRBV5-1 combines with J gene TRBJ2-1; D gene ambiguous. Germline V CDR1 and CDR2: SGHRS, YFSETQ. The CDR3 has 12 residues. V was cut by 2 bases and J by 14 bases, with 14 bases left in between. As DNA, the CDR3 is TGCGCCAGCAGCTTCGAGCGCCAAAAGGAGTTCTTC. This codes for CASSFERQKEFF.

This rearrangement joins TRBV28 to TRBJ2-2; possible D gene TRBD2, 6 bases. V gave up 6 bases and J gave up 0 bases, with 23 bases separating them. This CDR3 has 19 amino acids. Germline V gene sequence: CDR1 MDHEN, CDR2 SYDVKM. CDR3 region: CASSPRAGRKTSNTGELFF. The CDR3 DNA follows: TGTGCCAGCAGCCCCCGGGCGGGACGGAAGACTTCGAACACCGGGGAGCTGTTTTTT.

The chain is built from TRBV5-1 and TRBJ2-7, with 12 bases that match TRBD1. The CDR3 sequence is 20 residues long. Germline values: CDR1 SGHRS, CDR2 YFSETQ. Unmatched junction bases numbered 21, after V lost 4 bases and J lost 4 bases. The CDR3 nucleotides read TGCGCCAGCAGCACACTCCCGGGACAGGGGGCGCCCCTCTCTCCGTACGAGCAGTACTTC. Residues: CASSTLPGQGAPLSPYEQYF.

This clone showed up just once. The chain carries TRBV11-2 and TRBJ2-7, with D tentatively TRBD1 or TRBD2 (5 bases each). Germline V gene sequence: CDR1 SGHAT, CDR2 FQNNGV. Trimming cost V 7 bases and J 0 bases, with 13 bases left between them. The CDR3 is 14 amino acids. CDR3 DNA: TGTGCCAGCACCTTGTGGGGGAGCTCCTACGAGCAGTACTTC. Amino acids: CASTLWGSSYEQYF.

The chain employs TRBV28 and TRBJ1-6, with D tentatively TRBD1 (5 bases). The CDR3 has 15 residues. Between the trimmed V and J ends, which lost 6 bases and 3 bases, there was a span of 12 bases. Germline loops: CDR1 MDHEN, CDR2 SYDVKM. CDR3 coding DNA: TGTGCCAGCAGGAACCAGGGCGGCTATAATTCACCCCTCCACTTT. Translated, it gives CASRNQGGYNSPLHF.

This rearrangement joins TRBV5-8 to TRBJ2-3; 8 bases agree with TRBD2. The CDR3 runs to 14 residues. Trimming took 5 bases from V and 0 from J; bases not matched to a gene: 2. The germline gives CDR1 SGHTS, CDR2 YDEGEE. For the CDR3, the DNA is TGTGCCAGCAGGCGACTAGCGAGCACAGATACGCAGTATTTT. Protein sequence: CASRRLASTDTQYF.